These 13 T cell receptor beta chains were all obtained from the same sample, sequenced in a study of OX40 agonist ivuxolimab in advanced cancers. Produced via immunoSEQ multiplex PCR; TCRdb's table is partial and in-frame only. The data contain more than 85,000 clones, roughly 90% of them singletons. Sequencing was performed on CD4+ or CD8+ T cells sorted from blood, taken in a trial of the OX40 agonist ivuxolimab. Source of these receptors: an adult with an advanced solid tumor such as melanoma, head and neck, liver or kidney cancer.

V and J are TRBV2 and TRBJ2-7, with a possible D match to TRBD2 (5 bases). Between the trimmed V and J ends, which lost 6 bases and 6 bases, there was a span of 12 bases. The germline V gene has CDR1 SNHLY and CDR2 FYNNEI. The CDR3 is 12 amino acids. CDR3 in amino acids: CASRRAGFEQYF. For the CDR3, the DNA is TGTGCCAGCAGGCGGGCTGGTTTCGAGCAGTACTTC.

The gene calls are TRBV9 and TRBJ2-1; no clear D gene. Germline V gene data show CDR1 as SGDLS and CDR2 as YYNGEE. CDR3 length equals 12 residues. Trimming removed 5 bases from V and 3 bases from J, with 6 bases in between. Here the CDR3 reads CASSDLYNEQFF. CDR3 nucleotides: TGTGCCAGCAGTGATCTCTACAATGAGCAGTTCTTC.

Concerning this clone itself: The junction departs from germline at one end; a sequencing error may be responsible. The chain has TRBV28 and TRBJ1-4, with 8 nucleotides matching TRBD1. The germline V gene encodes CDR1 MDHEN and CDR2 SYDVKM. The length of the CDR3 is 12 residues. The CDR3 sequence is CASSLPDRVPDF. As DNA, the CDR3 is TGTGCCAGCAGTCTCCCGGACAGGGTCCCTGATTTT.

With regard to this clone: One junction end disagrees with the germline gene, perhaps due to a read error. The chain carries TRBV27 and TRBJ1-1, with D maybe TRBD1 (6 bases). Germline CDR1 MNHEY, CDR2 SMNVEV (reference sequence). The CDR3 spans 13 residues. The CDR3 sequence is CASSLRGDTETFF. The DNA of the CDR3 is TGTGCCAGCAGTTTAAGAGGGGACACTGAAACTTTCTTT.

CDR3 loop: CASSQTSGRRETQYF. CDR3 bases: TGTGCCAGCAGCCAGACTAGCGGGAGACGCGAGACCCAGTACTTC. The chain joins TRBV6-4 to TRBJ2-5, with TRBD2 identical over 12 bases. CDR3 size: 15 residues. Germline V lookup: CDR1 MRHNA, CDR2 SNTAGT. The V and J ends lost 6 bases and 5 bases, in that order; junction bases with no gene match: 7.

The J gene is TRBJ1-6, the V gene TRBV6-5, with D possibly TRBD1 on 6 matching bases. Trimming cost V 0 bases and J 9 bases, with 15 bases left between them. This CDR3 contains 16 residues. The germline gives CDR1 MNHEY, CDR2 SVGAGI. CDR3 region: CASSYSNSRGSSPLHF. The CDR3 DNA is TGTGCCAGCAGTTACTCGAACTCCAGGGGTAGTTCACCCCTCCACTTT.

The chain carries TRBV7-2 and TRBJ2-5; D is uncertain. The CDR3 contains 14 residues. The germline CDR1 and CDR2 sequences are SGHTA and FQGNSA. V was cut by 5 bases and J by 5 bases, with 15 bases left in between. In DNA form, the CDR3 reads TGTGCCAGCAGCCAACAGAGGCCCAGGGAGACCCAGTACTTC. Protein product: CASSQQRPRETQYF.

The rearrangement uses TRBV29-1 and TRBJ2-1; 9 nucleotides agree with TRBD2. This CDR3 has 14 residues. From germline, CDR1 is SQVTM and CDR2 ANQGSEA. J was trimmed by 6 bases and V by 5 bases; bases with no gene match: 8. The CDR3 here is CSVISGTSFNEQFF. The CDR3 region has the DNA TGCAGCGTTATCTCCGGGACTAGCTTCAATGAGCAGTTCTTC.

This clone was seen once. CDR3 residues: CASSGGTDTSGYTF. The CDR3 bases are TGCGCCAGCAGCGGAGGGACTGACACTAGTGGCTACACCTTC. The genes are TRBV5-1 and TRBJ1-2, with a possible D match to TRBD1 (5 bases). Trimming stripped 4 bases from V and 7 bases from J, with 17 bases between. The CDR3 is made up of 14 amino acids. Germline lookup yields CDR1 SGHRS and CDR2 YFSETQ.

The V call is TRBV7-2, the J call TRBJ2-2; D remains unclear. Trimming took 6 bases from V and 6 from J, leaving 17 bases between them. Germline V gene data show CDR1 as SGHTA and CDR2 as FQGNSA. This CDR3 spans 15 amino acids. DNA for the CDR3: TGTGCCAGCAGGGATGGATGGGGATCGGCCGGGGAGCTGTTTTTT. It is translated as CASRDGWGSAGELFF.

This clone was counted once. The chain combines TRBV29-1 with TRBJ2-5; no reliable D call. V lost 4 bases to trimming and J lost 0 bases, with 9 bases between them. Germline V gene lookup returns CDR1 SQVTM and CDR2 ANQGSEA. The CDR3 extends over 13 amino acids. CDR3 amino acids: CSVAMSYQETQYF. CDR3 nucleotides: TGCAGCGTTGCTATGTCGTACCAAGAGACCCAGTACTTC.

The J gene is TRBJ2-1, the V gene TRBV5-1, with 8 bases fitting TRBD2. Germline V lookup: CDR1 SGHRS, CDR2 YFSETQ. The CDR3 covers 15 residues. Unmatched junction bases numbered 14, after V lost 7 bases and J lost 8 bases. The CDR3: CASGSGRSGGDEQFF. CDR3 DNA: TGCGCCAGCGGATCCGGGAGGAGCGGGGGCGATGAGCAGTTCTTC.

The gene calls are TRBV5-1 and TRBJ2-7, with 9 bases matching TRBD1. From germline, CDR1 is SGHRS and CDR2 YFSETQ. Trimming removed 0 bases from V and 2 bases from J; junction bases left unmatched: 3. CDR3 length equals 15 residues. DNA for the CDR3: TGCGCCAGCAGCTTGGTGGGACAGGGCCCCTACGAGCAGTACTTC. The encoded protein is CASSLVGQGPYEQYF. Full variable domain (missing parts from reference TRBV5-1 and TRBJ2-7): KAGVTQTPRYLIKTRGQQVTLSCSPISGHRSVSWYQQTPGQGLQFLFEYFSETQRNKGNFPGRFSGRQFSNSRSEMNVSTLELGDSALYLCASSLVGQGPYEQYFGPGTRLTVT.